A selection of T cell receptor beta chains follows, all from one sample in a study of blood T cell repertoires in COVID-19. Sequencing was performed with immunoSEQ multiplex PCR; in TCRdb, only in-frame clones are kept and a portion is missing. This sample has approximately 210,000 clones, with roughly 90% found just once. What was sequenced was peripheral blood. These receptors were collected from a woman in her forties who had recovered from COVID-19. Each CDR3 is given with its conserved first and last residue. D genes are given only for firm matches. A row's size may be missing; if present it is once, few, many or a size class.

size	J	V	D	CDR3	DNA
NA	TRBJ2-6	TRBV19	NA	CASSSKRGSGANVLTF	TGTGCCAGTAGCTCGAAAAGGGGCTCTGGGGCCAACGTCCTGACTTTC
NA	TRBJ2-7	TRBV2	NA	CASSDGRDPYEQYF	TGTGCCAGCAGTGACGGGCGGGACCCCTACGAGCAGTACTTC
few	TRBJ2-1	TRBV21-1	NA	CASSKGRERNEQFF	TGTGCCAGCAGCAAAGGCCGGGAGCGGAATGAGCAGTTCTTC
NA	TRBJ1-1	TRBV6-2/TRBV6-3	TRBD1	CASSTGQLNTEAFF	TGTGCCAGCAGCACGGGACAGCTGAACACTGAAGCTTTCTTT
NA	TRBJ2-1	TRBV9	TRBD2	CASSLGASGSTYNEQFF	TGTGCCAGCAGCCTGGGGGCTAGCGGGAGCACCTACAATGAGCAGTTCTTC
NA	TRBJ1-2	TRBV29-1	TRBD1	CSADRAIDYGYTF	TGCAGCGCTGACAGGGCGATTGACTATGGCTACACCTTC
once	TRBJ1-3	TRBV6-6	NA	CASSYRQASSGNTIYF	TGTGCCAGCAGTTACCGACAGGCCAGCTCTGGAAACACCATATATTTT
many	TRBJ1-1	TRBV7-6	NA	CASSLGTASRTEAFF	TGTGCCAGCAGCTTAGGGACAGCTAGCAGGACTGAAGCTTTCTTT
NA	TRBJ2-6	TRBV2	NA	CASTKASGANVLTF	TGTGCCAGCACGAAAGCCTCGGGGGCCAACGTCCTGACTTTC
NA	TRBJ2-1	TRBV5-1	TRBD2	CASSRTSGSTGYEQFF	TGCGCCAGCAGCAGAACTAGCGGGAGTACGGGGTATGAGCAGTTCTTC
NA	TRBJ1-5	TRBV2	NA	CASSDPPFLDRSSNQPQHF	TGTGCCAGCAGTGACCCCCCATTTTTAGACAGGAGTAGCAATCAGCCCCAGCATTTT
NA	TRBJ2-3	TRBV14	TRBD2	CASSLAGVSTDTQYF	TGTGCCAGCAGCCTAGCGGGGGTTAGCACAGATACGCAGTATTTT
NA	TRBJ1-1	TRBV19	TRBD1	CASMIGQGRVDTEAFF	TGTGCCAGTATGATCGGACAGGGGCGAGTTGACACTGAAGCTTTCTTT
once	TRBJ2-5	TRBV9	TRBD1	CASSPDRGETQYF	TGTGCCAGCAGCCCGGACAGGGGGGAGACCCAGTACTTC
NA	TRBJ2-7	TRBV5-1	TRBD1	CASSPKQGVDHEQYF	TGCGCCAGCAGCCCAAAACAGGGGGTTGATCACGAGCAGTACTTC
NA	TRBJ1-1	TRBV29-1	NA	CSVAWRNTEAFF	TGCAGCGTTGCTTGGAGGAACACTGAAGCTTTCTTT
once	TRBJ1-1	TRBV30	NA	CAWSVWSPNTEAFF	TGTGCCTGGAGTGTCTGGAGCCCGAACACTGAAGCTTTCTTT
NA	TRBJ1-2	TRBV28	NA	CASRGGGRHYGYTF	TGTGCCAGCAGAGGGGGGGGTCGGCACTATGGCTACACCTTC
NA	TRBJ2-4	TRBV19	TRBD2	CASSINSVAGGHTF	TGTGCCAGTAGTATTAATTCGGTCGCGGGAGGCCATACCTTC
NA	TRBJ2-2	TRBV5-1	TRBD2	CASSFGLAGETGELFF	TGCGCCAGCAGCTTTGGCCTAGCGGGAGAAACCGGGGAGCTGTTTTTT
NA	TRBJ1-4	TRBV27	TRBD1	CASSSPPYRGREKLFF	TGTGCCAGCAGTTCCCCTCCCTACAGGGGGCGTGAAAAACTGTTTTTT
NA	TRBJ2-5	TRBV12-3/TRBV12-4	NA	CASSWDYQETQYF	TGTGCCAGCAGTTGGGACTACCAAGAGACCCAGTACTTC
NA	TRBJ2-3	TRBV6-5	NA	CASRTEAFTDTQYF	TGTGCCAGCAGAACTGAAGCATTCACAGATACGCAGTATTTT
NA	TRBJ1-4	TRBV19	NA	CASTLTGEKLFF	TGTGCCAGTACCTTAACGGGGGAAAAACTGTTTTTT
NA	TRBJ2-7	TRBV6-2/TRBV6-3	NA	CASSYSVSGEQYF	TGTGCCAGCAGTTACTCGGTTAGCGGCGAGCAGTACTTC
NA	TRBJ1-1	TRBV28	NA	CASTVGQGTEAFF	TGTGCCAGCACCGTGGGGCAGGGGACTGAAGCTTTCTTT
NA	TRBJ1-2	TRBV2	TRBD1	CASSEEGQGFGYTF	TGTGCCAGCAGCGAGGAGGGACAGGGCTTTGGCTACACCTTC
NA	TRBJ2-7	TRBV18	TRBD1	CASSPGQGVFFGEQYF	TGTGCCAGCTCACCGGGACAGGGAGTCTTTTTTGGCGAGCAGTACTTC
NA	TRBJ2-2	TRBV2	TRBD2	CASSDLAGFTGELFF	TGTGCCAGCAGTGATTTAGCGGGATTCACCGGGGAGCTGTTTTTT
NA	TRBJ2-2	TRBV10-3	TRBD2	CAISGVRLAGVSGNTGELFF	TGTGCCATCAGTGGTGTGAGACTAGCGGGAGTATCTGGGAACACCGGGGAGCTGTTTTTT
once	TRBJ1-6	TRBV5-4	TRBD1	CASSLEFGQGGSPLHF	TGTGCCAGCAGCTTGGAGTTTGGACAGGGAGGGTCACCCCTCCACTTT
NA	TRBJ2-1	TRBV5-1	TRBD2	CASSLISAGGPGNEQFF	TGCGCCAGCAGCTTGATCAGCGCGGGAGGGCCGGGCAATGAGCAGTTCTTC
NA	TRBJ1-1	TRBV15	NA	CATSRGYSNTEAFF	TGTGCCACCAGCAGAGGTTACTCGAACACTGAAGCTTTCTTT
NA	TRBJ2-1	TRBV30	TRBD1	CAWSLTGGLYNEQFF	TGTGCCTGGAGTTTGACAGGGGGACTCTACAATGAGCAGTTCTTC
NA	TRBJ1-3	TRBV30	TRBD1	CAWDRDGPGNTIYF	TGTGCCTGGGACAGGGACGGGCCCGGAAACACCATATATTTT
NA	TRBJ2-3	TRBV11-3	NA	CASSPGGSGFTDTQYF	TGTGCCAGCAGCCCAGGGGGTAGCGGCTTTACAGATACGCAGTATTTT
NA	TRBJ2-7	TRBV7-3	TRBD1	CASSLWTGPTYEQYF	TGTGCCAGCAGCTTATGGACAGGGCCGACCTACGAGCAGTACTTC
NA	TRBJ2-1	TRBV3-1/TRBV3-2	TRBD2	CASSRTSGGDNEQFF	TGTGCCAGCAGCCGCACTAGCGGGGGTGACAATGAGCAGTTCTTC
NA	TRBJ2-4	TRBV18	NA	CASSPPPGNIQYF	TGTGCCAGCTCACCCCCCCCGGGGAACATTCAGTACTTC
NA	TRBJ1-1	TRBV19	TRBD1	CASSPHKGASTEAFF	TGTGCCAGTAGTCCCCACAAGGGGGCGAGCACTGAAGCTTTCTTT
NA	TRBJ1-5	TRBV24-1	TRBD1	CATSDSQGDQPQHF	TGTGCCACCAGTGATTCACAGGGGGATCAGCCCCAGCATTTT
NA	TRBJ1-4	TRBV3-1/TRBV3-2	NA	CASSRPFEKLFF	TGTGCCAGCAGCCGTCCGTTTGAAAAACTGTTTTTT
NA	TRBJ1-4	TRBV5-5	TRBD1	CASSSVGGQGVEKLFF	TGTGCCAGCAGCTCGGTGGGGGGACAGGGAGTTGAAAAACTGTTTTTT
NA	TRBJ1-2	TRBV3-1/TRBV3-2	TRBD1	CASSPPGGGYGYTF	TGTGCCAGCAGCCCTCCAGGGGGCGGCTATGGCTACACCTTC
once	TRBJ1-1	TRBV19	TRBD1	CASSITLQGGTEAFF	TGTGCCAGTAGTATAACCCTCCAGGGGGGAACTGAAGCTTTCTTT
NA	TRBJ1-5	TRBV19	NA	CASSVYRGNQPQHF	TGTGCCAGTAGTGTCTACAGGGGCAATCAGCCCCAGCATTTT
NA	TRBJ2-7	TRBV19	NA	CASSIDTETYEQYF	TGTGCCAGTAGTATAGATACTGAAACCTACGAGCAGTACTTC
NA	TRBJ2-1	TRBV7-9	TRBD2	CASSHWASGNNEQFF	TGTGCCAGCAGCCATTGGGCTAGCGGGAATAATGAGCAGTTCTTC